This paragraph reports one T cell receptor (beta chain). Its antigen is still unknown. This record comes from a study of post-analysis software for immune sequencing data. Study-level information: Several disease courses (relapsing-remitting, secondary progressive and progressive-relapsing) of multiple sclerosis were included.

The germline CDR1 and CDR2 sequences are DFQATT and SNEGSKA (reference sequence). The CDR3 runs to 15 residues. Unique molecular identifiers were carried by the TCR beta cDNA libraries. T cells numbering about 0.85 to 11 million yielded roughly 0.5 million cDNA molecules. Each CDR3 protein is one row after TCRdb ran MiXCR on the PCR reads. The sample has under 200,000 distinct CDR3 sequences; 36% are singletons. Study-wide results and caveats: Relative to controls, patients had a few TRBV segments at higher frequency, with TRBV5-6, TRBV5-1 and TRBV20-1 among these. When compared against controls, multiple sclerosis patients showed significantly lower normalized Chao1 diversity.

The origin of this receptor is a girl under 18 with multiple sclerosis. Here the sequenced sample was blood, taken after autologous hematopoietic stem cell transplantation. The chain couples TRBV20-1 to TRBJ2-1; TRBD1 might be the D (6 bases). The assigned J gene may be wrong: the sequence end matches TRBJ2-7 better. CDR3 sequence reads: CSARGGRGEGYEQYF. The CDR3 DNA follows: TGCAGTGCTAGAGGCGGCAGGGGAGAGGGCTACGAGCAGTACTTC.